This T cell receptor (beta chain) was found in a study of response to subunit inactivated influenza vaccine (dated by TCRdb to 2017 to 2018). Describing the broader study: The study used deep quantitative T cell receptor repertoire profiling to track responses to a trivalent subunit inactivated influenza vaccine.

What the study reported, not specific to this receptor: The authors suggested that each seasonal influenza vaccination may recruit only a limited number of new T cells.

Points on this clonotype: Its target antigen remains unknown. No much larger clone is present one base from it, and per-base qualities are unavailable.

The method was RT-PCR. Sequenced on an Illumina HiSeq 2500. Clones were called with MiXCR by TCRdb after fastp trimmed the public reads at Q25, and only in-frame beta chains were retained. Each CDR3 protein gets just one entry, which takes the most common genes and DNA from the rows behind it. The sample records around 710,000 distinct CDR3 sequences, approximately 14% of which are singletons. The ten largest clones add up to around 7.3% of the sample. CDR1 and CDR2 are read off the germline V gene as SGHRS and YFSETQ. Trimmed from V: 4 bases; trimmed from J: 5 bases; junction bases lacking a gene match: 15. The CDR3 numbers 18 residues from cysteine through phenylalanine. Only CDR3 DNA is held: 54 bases, read in frame from base 1.

This sample comprised PBMCs from blood, obtained 14 to 15 days before vaccination. The rearrangement combines TRBV5-1 with TRBJ2-7, with 13 junctional bases fitting TRBD2. This clonotype was sampled from a man in his fifties or sixties who received an inactivated influenza vaccine. Donor details come from another sample of the same person, matched by shared clones. The sequenced DNA is TGCGCCAGCAGCGGACGACTAGCGGGAGGCGTCCCCCAAGACGAGCAGTACTTC. The resulting protein is CASSGRLAGGVPQDEQYF.